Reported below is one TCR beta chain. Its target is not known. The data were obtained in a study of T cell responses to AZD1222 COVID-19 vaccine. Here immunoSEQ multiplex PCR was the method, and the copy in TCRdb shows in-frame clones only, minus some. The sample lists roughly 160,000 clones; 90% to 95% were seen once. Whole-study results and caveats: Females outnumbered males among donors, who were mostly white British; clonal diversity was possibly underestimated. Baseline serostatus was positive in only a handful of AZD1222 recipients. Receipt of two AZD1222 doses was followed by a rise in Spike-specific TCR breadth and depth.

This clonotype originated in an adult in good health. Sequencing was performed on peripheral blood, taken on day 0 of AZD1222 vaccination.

CDR3 nucleotides: TGCAGCGTTGCCTCTTACCCCTCCTACAATGAGCAGTTCTTC. Protein sequence: CSVASYPSYNEQFF. The rearrangement joins TRBV29-1 to TRBJ2-1; D is uncertain. With 4 bases removed from V and 0 bases from J, the gap between germline ends came to 10 bases. This CDR3 comprises 14 residues. CDR1 is SQVTM and CDR2 is ANQGSEA in the germline V gene.